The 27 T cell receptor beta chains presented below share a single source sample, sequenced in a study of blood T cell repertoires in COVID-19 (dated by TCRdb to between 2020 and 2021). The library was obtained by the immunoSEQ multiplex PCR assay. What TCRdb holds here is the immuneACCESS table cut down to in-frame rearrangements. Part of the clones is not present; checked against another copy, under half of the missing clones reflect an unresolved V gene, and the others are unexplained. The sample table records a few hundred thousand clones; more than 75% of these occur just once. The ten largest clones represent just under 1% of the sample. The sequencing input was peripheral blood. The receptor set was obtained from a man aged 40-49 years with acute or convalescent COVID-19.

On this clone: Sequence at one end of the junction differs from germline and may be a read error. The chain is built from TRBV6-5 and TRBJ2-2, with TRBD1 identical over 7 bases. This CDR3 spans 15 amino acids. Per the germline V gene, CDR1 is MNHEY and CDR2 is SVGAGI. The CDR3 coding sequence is TGTGCCAGCAGTAGAGGGGGCTTGAACCCCGGGGAGCTGTTTTTT. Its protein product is CASSRGGLNPGELFF.

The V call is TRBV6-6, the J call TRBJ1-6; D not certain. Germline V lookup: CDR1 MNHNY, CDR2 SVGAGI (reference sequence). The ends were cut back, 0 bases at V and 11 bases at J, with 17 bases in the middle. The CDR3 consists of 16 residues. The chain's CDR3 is CASSYSRSRSFAPLHF. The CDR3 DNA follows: TGTGCCAGCAGTTACTCGAGAAGCAGGTCTTTTGCACCCCTCCACTTT.

CDR3 sequence (DNA): TGTGCCAGCAGCTGGGGGGGGCCGACCTCTGGAAACACCATATATTTT. Translated: CASSWGGPTSGNTIYF. V usage is TRBV6-6 and J usage is TRBJ1-3, with D possibly being TRBD1 (6 bases). V gave up 6 bases and J gave up 0 bases, with 15 bases separating them. The CDR3 is 16 amino acids. Germline loops: CDR1 MNHNY, CDR2 SVGAGI (reference sequence).

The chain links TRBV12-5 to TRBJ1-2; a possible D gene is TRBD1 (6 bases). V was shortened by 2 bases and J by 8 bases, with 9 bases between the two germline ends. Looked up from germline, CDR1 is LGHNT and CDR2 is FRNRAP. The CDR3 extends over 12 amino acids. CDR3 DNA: TGTGCTAGTGGTTTGTCAGGGGCAGGCTACACCTTC. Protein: CASGLSGAGYTF.

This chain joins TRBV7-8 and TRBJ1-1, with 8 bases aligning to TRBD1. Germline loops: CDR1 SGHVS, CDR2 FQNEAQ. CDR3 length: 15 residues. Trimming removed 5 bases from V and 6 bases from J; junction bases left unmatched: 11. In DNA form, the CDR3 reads TGTGCCAGCAGCCCCGGGGACAGGAATGGTGCTGAAGCTTTCTTT. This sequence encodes CASSPGDRNGAEAFF.

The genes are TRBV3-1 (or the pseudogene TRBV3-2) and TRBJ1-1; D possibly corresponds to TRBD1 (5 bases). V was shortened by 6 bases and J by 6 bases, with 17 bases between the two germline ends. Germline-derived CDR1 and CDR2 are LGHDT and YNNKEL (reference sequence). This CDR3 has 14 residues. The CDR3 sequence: CASRAAGGGAEAFF. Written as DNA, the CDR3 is TGTGCCAGCAGGGCGGCAGGCGGAGGGGCTGAAGCTTTCTTT.

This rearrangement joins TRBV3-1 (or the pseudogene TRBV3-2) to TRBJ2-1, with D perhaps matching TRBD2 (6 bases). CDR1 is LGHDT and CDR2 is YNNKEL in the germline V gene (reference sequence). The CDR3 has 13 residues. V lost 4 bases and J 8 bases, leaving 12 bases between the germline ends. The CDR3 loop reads CASSLGLAYEQFF. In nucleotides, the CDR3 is TGTGCCAGCAGCCTGGGACTCGCCTATGAGCAGTTCTTC.

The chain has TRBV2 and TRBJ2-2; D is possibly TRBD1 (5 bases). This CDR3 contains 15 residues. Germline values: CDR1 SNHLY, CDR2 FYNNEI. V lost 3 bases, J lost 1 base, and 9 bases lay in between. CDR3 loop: CASSERTMNTGELFF. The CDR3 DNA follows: TGTGCCAGCAGTGAGAGGACAATGAACACCGGGGAGCTGTTTTTT.

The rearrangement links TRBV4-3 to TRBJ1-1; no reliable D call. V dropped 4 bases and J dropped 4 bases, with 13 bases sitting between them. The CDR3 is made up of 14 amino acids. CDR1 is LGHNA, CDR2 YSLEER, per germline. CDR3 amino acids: CASSLGEASTEAFF. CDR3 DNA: TGCGCCAGCAGCCTCGGGGAGGCCTCCACTGAAGCTTTCTTT.

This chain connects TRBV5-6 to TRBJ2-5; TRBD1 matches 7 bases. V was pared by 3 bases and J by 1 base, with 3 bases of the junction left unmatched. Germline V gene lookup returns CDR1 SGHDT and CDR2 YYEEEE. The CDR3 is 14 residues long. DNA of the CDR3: TGTGCCAGCAGCTCCGGGACAGCCCAAGAGACCCAGTACTTC. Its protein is CASSSGTAQETQYF.

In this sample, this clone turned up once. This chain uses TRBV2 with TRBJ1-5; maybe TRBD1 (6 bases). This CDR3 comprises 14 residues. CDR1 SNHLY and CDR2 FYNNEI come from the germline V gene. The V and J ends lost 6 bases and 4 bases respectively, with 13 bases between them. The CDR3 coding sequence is TGTGCCAGCAGCCAGGACAGTGCTAATCAGCCCCAGCATTTT. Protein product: CASSQDSANQPQHF. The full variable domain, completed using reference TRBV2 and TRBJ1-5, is EPEVTQTPSHQVTQMGQEVILRCVPISNHLYFYWYRQILGQKVEFLVSFYNNEISEKSEIFDDQFSVERPDGSNFTLKIRSTKLEDSAMYFCASSQDSANQPQHFGDGTRLSIL.

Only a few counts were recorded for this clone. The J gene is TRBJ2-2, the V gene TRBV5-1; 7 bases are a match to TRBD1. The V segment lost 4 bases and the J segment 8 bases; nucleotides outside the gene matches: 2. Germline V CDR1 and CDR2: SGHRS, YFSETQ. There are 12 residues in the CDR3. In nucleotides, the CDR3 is TGCGCCAGCAGCAAGGGACAGGGGGAGCTGTTTTTT. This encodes CASSKGQGELFF.

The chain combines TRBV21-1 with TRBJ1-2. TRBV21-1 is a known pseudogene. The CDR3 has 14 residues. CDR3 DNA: TGTGCCAGCAGCAAAGGTCACTTTGACTATGGCTACACCTTC. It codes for CASSKGHFDYGYTF.

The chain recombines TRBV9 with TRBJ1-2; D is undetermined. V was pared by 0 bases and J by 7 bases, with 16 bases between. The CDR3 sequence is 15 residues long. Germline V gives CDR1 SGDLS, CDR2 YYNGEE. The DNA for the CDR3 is TGTGCCAGCAGCGTAGGTGGAGGTGCGGTGGGTGGCTACACCTTC. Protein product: CASSVGGGAVGGYTF.

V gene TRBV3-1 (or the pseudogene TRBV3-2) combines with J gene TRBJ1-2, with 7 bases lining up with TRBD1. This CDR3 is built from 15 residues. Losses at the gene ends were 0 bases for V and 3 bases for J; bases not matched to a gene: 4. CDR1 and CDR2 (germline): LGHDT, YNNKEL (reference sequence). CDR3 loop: CASSQDPGTDYGYTF. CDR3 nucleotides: TGTGCCAGCAGCCAAGACCCAGGGACAGACTATGGCTACACCTTC.

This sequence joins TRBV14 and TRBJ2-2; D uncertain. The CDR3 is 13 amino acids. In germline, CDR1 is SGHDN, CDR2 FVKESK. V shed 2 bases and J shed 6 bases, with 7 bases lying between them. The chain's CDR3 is CASSQFRSGELFF. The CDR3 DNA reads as TGTGCCAGCAGCCAATTTCGGTCCGGGGAGCTGTTTTTT.

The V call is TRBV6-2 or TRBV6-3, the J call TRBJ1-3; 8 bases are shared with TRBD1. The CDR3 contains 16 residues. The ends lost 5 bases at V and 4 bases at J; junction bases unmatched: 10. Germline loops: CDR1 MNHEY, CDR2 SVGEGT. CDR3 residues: CASSTRTGSYGNTIYF. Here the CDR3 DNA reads TGTGCCAGCAGTACCCGGACAGGGAGTTACGGAAACACCATATATTTT.

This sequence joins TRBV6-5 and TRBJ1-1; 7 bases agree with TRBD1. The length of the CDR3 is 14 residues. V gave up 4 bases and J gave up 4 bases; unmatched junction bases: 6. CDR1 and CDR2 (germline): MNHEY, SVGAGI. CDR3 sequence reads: CASSSPDRVTEAFF. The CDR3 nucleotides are TGTGCCAGCAGTTCCCCAGACAGGGTCACTGAAGCTTTCTTT.

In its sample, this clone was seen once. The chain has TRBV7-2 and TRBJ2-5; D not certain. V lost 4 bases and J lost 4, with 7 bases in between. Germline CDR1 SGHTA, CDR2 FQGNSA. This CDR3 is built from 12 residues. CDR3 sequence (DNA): TGTGCCAGCAGCTCCCTGCGAGAGACCCAGTACTTC. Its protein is CASSSLRETQYF.

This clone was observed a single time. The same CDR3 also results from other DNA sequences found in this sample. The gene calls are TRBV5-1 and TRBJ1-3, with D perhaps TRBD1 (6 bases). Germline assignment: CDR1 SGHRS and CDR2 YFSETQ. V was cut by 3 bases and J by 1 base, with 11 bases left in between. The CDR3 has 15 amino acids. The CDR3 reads CASSSQGSSGNTIYF. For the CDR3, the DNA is TGCGCCAGCAGCTCACAGGGATCGTCTGGAAACACCATATATTTT.

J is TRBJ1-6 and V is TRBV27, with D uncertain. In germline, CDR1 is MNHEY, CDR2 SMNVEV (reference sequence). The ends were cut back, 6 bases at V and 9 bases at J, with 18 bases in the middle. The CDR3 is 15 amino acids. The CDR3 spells CASRPTEGEVSPLHF. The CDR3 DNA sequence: TGTGCCAGCAGACCTACAGAGGGCGAGGTTTCACCCCTCCACTTT.

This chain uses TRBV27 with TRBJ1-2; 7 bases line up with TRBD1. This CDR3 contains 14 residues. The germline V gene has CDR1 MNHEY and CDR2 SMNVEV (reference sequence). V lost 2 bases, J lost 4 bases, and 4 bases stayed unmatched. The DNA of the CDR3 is TGTGCCAGCAGTTTAACAGGGGAGACCTATGGCTACACCTTC. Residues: CASSLTGETYGYTF.

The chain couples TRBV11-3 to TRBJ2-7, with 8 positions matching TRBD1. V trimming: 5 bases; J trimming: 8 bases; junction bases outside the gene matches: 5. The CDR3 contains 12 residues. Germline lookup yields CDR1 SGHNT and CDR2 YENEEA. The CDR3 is CASSVGQGKQYF. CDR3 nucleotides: TGTGCCAGCAGCGTAGGACAGGGAAAGCAGTACTTC.

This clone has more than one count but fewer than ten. CDR3 loop: CASSLRDRDYGYTF. CDR3 DNA sequence: TGTGCCAGCAGCTTGCGGGACAGGGATTATGGCTACACCTTC. This chain joins TRBV5-4 and TRBJ1-2; 9 nucleotides line up with TRBD1. The CDR3 length is 14 residues. Germline CDR1 SGHNT, CDR2 YYREEE (reference sequence). Trimming at V came to 1 base and at J to 5 bases, leaving 3 bases not matched to a gene. The full variable domain, with the rest looked up from reference TRBV5-4 and TRBJ1-2, is ETGVTQSPTHLIKTRGQQVTLRCSSQSGHNTVSWYQQALGQGPQFIFQYYREEENGRGNFPPRFSGLQFPNYSSELNVNALELDDSALYLCASSLRDRDYGYTFGSGTRLTVV.

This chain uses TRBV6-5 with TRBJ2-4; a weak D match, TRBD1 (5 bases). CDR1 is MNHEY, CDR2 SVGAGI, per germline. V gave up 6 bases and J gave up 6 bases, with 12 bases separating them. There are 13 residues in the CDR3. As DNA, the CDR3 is TGTGCCAGCAGCCGCACCCAGGGAAACATTCAGTACTTC. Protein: CASSRTQGNIQYF.

CDR3 sequence reads: CASSLGGGTANEKLFF. DNA for the CDR3: TGTGCCAGCAGCTTAGGTGGCGGGACAGCTAATGAAAAACTGTTTTTT. The chain links TRBV7-2 to TRBJ1-4, with 7 bases that match TRBD1. Per germline, CDR1 SGHTA and CDR2 FQGNSA. The CDR3 totals 16 residues. The J segment lost 3 bases and the V segment lost 1 base, leaving 5 bases of the junction unmatched.

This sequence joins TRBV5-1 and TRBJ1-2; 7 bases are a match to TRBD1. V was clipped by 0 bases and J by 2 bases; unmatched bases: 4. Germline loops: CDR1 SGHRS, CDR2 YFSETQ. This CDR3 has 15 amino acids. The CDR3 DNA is TGCGCCAGCAGCTTGGCCGCGACAGGGAACTATGGCTACACCTTC. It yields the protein CASSLAATGNYGYTF.